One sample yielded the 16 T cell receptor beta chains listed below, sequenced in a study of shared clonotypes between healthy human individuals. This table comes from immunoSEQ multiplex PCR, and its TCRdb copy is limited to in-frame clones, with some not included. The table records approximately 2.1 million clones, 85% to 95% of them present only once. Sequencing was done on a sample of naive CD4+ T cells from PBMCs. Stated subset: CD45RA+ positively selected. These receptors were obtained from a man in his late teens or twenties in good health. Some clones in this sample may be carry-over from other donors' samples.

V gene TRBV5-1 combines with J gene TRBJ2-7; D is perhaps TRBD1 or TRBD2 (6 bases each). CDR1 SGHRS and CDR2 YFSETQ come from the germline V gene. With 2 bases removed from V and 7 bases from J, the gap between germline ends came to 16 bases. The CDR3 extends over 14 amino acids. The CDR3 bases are TGCGCCAGCAGCTTCGGGACACTGGAGGGAGAGCAGTACTTC. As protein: CASSFGTLEGEQYF.

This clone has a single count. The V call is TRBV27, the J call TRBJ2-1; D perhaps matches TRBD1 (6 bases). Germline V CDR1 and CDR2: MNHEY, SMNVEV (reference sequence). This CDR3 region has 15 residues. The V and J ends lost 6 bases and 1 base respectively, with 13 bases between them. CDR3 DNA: TGTGCCAGCAGAATCGGGACACCATCCTACAATGAGCAGTTCTTC. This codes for CASRIGTPSYNEQFF.

The CDR3 DNA reads TGTGCCAGCAGCACCAGCGGGGCCCCGGAGACCCAGTACTTC. Translated: CASSTSGAPETQYF. The J gene is TRBJ2-5, the V gene TRBV11-2, with 7 bases aligning to TRBD2. V trimming: 5 bases; J trimming: 5 bases; junction bases outside the gene matches: 8. The length of the CDR3 is 14 residues. CDR1 SGHAT and CDR2 FQNNGV come from the germline V gene.

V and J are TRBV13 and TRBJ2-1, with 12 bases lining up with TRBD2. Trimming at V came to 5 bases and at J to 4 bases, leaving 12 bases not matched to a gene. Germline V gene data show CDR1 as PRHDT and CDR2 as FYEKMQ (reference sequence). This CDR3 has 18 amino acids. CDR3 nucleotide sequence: TGTGCCAGCAGCCCGACCCGGACTAGCGGGACATGGTACAATGAGCAGTTCTTC. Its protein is CASSPTRTSGTWYNEQFF.

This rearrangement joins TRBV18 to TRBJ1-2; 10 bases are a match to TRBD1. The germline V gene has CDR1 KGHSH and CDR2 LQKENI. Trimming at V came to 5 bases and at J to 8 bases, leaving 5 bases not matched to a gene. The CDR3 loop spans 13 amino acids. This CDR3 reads CASSGQGVIGYTF. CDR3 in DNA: TGTGCCAGCTCAGGACAGGGGGTGATCGGCTACACCTTC.

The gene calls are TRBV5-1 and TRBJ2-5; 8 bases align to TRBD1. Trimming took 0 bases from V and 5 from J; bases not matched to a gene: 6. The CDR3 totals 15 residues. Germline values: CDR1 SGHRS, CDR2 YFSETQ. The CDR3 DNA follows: TGCGCCAGCAGCTTGGGTCAGGGGGCAGATGAGACCCAGTACTTC. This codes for CASSLGQGADETQYF.

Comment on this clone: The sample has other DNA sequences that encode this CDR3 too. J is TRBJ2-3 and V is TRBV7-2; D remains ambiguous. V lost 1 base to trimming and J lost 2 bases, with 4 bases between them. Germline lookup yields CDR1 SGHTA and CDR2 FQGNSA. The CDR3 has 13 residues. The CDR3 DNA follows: TGTGCCAGCAGCTTAGTGACCACAGATACGCAGTATTTT. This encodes CASSLVTTDTQYF.

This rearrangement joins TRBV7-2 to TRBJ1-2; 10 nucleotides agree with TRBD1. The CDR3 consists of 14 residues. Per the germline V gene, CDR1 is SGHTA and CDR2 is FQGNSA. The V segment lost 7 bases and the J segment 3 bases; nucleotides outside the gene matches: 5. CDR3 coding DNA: TGTGCCAGCAAGAGACAGGGGGCGGACTATGGCTACACCTTC. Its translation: CASKRQGADYGYTF.

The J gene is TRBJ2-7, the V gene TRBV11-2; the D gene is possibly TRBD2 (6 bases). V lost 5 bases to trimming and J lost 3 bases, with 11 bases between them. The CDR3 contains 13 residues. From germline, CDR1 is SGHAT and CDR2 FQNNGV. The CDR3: CASSPRDFYEQYF. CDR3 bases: TGTGCCAGCAGCCCCCGGGACTTCTACGAGCAGTACTTC.

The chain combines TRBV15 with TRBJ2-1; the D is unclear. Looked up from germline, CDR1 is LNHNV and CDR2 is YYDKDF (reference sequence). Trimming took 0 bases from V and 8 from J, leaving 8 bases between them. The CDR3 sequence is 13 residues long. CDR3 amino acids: CATSRDAADEQFF. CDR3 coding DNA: TGTGCCACCAGCAGAGATGCGGCCGATGAGCAGTTCTTC.

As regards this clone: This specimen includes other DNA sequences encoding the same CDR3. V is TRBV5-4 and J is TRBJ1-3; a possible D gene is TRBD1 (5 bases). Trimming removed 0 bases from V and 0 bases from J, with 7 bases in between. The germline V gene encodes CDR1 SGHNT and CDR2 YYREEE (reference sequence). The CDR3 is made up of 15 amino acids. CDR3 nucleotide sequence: TGTGCCAGCAGCTTGGTGGGGGGCTCTGGAAACACCATATATTTT. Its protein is CASSLVGGSGNTIYF.

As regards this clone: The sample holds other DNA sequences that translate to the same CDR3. The CDR3 bases are TGCGCCAGCAGCTGGGGCGACGGGACAGATACGCAGTATTTT. It translates to CASSWGDGTDTQYF. The chain joins TRBV5-1 to TRBJ2-3; D perhaps matches TRBD1 (5 bases). V gave up 3 bases and J gave up 3 bases, with 11 bases separating them. Per germline, CDR1 SGHRS and CDR2 YFSETQ. The CDR3 contains 14 residues.

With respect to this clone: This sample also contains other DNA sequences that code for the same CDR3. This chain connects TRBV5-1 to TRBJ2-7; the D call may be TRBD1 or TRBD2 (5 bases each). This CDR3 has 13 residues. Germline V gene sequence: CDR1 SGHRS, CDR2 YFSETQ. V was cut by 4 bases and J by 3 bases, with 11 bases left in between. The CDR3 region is CASSRDGNYEQYF. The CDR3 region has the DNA TGCGCCAGCAGCCGGGACGGCAACTACGAGCAGTACTTC.

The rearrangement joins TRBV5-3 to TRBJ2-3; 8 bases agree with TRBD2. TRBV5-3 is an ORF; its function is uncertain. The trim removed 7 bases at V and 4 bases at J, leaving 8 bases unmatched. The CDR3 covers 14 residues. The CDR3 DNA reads TGTGCCAGATGCCCCAGCGGGAGAGCAGATACGCAGTATTTT. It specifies CARCPSGRADTQYF.

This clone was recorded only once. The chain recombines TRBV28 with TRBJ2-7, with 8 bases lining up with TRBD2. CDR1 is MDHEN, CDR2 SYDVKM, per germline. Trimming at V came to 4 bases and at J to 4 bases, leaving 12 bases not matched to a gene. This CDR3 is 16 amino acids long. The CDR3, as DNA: TGTGCCAGCAGTTCCTTAGGGACTAGAGGTTCTTACGAGCAGTACTTC. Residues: CASSSLGTRGSYEQYF.

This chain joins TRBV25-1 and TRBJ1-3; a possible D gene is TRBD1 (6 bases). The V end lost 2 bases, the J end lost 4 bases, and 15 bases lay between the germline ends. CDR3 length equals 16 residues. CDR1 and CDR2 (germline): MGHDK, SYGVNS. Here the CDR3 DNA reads TGTGCCAGCAGTGAAAACCAGGGGTCGCGCGGAAACACCATATATTTT. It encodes CASSENQGSRGNTIYF. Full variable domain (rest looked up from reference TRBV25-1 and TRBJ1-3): EADIYQTPRYLVIGTGKKITLECSQTMGHDKMYWYQQDPGMELHLIHYSYGVNSTEKGDLSSESTVSRIRTEHFPLTLESARPSHTSQYLCASSENQGSRGNTIYFGEGSWLTVV.